This TCR beta chain stems from a study of T cell repertoires in cytomegalovirus infection. Overall study: Public TCR beta signatures indicated both CMV infection and matching HLA type.

Overall study results and limits: HLA-C-restricted, CMV-specific TCR beta clonotypes were dominant ex vivo. Of the TCR beta families, the public ones yielded a cumulative frequency that identified carriers of CMV plus the relevant HLA.

Between the trimmed V and J ends, which lost 3 bases and 2 bases, there was a span of 8 bases. This CDR3 has 14 residues. Using its own MiXCR run on the reads, TCRdb lists one record per CDR3 protein. The sample holds around 280,000 distinct CDR3 sequences, about 9.2% seen once. This clonotype appeared many times. Its target is unknown. The source is a human donor in good health (CMV status not recorded). Some clones in this sample may be carry-over from other donors' samples. This chain links TRBV12-3 or TRBV12-4 with TRBJ1-3; D remains ambiguous. Sequencing was done on a sample of PBMCs. Here the CDR3 reads CASSFLVAGNTIYF. CDR3 sequence (DNA): TGTGCCAGCAGTTTTTTGGTAGCTGGAAACACCATATATTTT.